This TCR beta chain comes out of a study of blood T cell repertoires in COVID-19. Study information: The United States, Italy and Spain were the sources of the acute and convalescent COVID-19 samples. Sources were T cells, B-cell-depleted T cells, or PBMCs; the material itself was cDNA or gDNA.

This CDR3 has 14 amino acids. Trimming took off 3 bases at V and 7 bases at J, with 15 bases between the two ends. Germline V lookup: CDR1 SEHNR, CDR2 FQNEAQ (reference sequence). Methods used by the authors: Reference gene primer amplification yielded estimated nucleated cell counts. Clones were read by immunoSEQ multiplex PCR, and TCRdb kept only the in-frame ones, dropping some. For V, J and clone size, that table is used; D and trimming come from the DNA. The profile shows 97,000 or so clones, 90% of them singletons. What was sequenced was peripheral blood. This clonotype originated in a man aged 60 to 69 with acute or convalescent COVID-19. V and J are TRBV7-9 and TRBJ1-2, with TRBD1 as a possible D gene (5 bases). In DNA, the CDR3 is TGTGCCAGCAGCTTCGGGGGGGGACCCGGTGGCTACACCTTC. Its translation: CASSFGGGPGGYTF.